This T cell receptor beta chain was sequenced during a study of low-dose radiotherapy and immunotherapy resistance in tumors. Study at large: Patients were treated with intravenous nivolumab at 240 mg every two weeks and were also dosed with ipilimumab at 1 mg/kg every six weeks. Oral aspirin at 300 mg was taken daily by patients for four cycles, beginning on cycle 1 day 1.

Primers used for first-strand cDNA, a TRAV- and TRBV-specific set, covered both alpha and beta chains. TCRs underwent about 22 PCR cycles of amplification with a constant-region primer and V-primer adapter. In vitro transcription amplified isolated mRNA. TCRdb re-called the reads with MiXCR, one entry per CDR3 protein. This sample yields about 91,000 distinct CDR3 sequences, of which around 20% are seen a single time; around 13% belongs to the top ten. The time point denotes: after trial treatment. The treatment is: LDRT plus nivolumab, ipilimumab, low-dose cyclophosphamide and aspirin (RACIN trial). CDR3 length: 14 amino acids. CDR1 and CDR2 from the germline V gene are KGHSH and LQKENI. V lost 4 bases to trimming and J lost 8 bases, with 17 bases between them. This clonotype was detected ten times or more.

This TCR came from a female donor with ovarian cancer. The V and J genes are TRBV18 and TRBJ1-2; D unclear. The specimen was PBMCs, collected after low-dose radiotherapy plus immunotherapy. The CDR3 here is CASSLDGEQLGYTF. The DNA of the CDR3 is TGTGCCAGCTCACTGGATGGGGAACAGCTGGGCTACACCTTC.